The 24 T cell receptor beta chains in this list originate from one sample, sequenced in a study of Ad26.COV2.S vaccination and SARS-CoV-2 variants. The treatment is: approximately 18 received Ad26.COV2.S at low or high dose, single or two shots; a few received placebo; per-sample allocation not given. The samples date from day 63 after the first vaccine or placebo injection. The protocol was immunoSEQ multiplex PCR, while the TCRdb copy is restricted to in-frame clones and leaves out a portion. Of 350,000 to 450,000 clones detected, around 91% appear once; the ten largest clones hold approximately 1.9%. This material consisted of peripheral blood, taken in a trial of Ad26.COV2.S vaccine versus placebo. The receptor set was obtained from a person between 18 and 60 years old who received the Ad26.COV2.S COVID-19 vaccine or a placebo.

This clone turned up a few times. The CDR3 DNA reads TGTGCCAGCAGCTCGGGACAGGCGAACACTGAAGCTTTCTTT. Protein: CASSSGQANTEAFF. The chain joins TRBV7-9 to TRBJ1-1, with TRBD1 matching 8 bases. This CDR3 comprises 14 residues. J lost 1 base, V lost 4 bases, and 2 bases had no gene match. Germline values: CDR1 SEHNR, CDR2 FQNEAQ (reference sequence).

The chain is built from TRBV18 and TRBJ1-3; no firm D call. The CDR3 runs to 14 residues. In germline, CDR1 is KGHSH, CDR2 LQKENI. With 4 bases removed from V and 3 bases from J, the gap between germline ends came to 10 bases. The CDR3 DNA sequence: TGTGCCAGCTCACTGGCGGGTCTTGGAAACACCATATATTTT. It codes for CASSLAGLGNTIYF.

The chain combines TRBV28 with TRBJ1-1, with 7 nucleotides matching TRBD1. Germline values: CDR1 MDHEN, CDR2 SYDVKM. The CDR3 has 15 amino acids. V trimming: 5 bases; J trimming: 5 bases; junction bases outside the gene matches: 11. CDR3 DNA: TGTGCCAGCAGTGCCCCAACAGGGGCGTCGACTGAAGCTTTCTTT. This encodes CASSAPTGASTEAFF.

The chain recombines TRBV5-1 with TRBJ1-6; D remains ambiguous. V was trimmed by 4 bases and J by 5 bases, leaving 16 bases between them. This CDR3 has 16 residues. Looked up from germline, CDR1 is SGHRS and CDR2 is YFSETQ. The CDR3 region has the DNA TGCGCCAGCAGCCCGATGGCACGGACGGATAATTCACCCCTCCACTTT. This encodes CASSPMARTDNSPLHF.

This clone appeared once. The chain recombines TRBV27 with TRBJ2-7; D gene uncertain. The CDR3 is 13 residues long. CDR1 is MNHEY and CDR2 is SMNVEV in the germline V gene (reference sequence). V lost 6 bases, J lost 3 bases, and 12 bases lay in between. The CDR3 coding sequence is TGTGCCAGCAGACTAACAGCGTACTACGAGCAGTACTTC. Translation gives CASRLTAYYEQYF.

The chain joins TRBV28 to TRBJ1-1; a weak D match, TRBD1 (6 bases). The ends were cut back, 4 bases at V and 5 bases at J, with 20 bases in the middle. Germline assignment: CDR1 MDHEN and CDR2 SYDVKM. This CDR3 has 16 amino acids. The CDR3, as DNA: TGTGCCAGCAGTTCGAATACAGGGACATTAAGTACTGAAGCTTTCTTT. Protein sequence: CASSSNTGTLSTEAFF.

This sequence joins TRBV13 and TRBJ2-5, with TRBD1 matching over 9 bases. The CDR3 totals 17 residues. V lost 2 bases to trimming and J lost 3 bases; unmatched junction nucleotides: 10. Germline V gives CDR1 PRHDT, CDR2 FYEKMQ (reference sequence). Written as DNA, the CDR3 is TGTGCCAGCAGCTTAAGGGACAGGGAAGGAGACAAAGAGACCCAGTACTTC. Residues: CASSLRDREGDKETQYF.

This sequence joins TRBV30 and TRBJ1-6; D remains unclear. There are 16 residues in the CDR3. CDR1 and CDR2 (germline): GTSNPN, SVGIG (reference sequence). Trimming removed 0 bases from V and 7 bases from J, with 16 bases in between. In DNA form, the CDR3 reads TGTGCCTGGAGTGTGGGCCTCCTAGTTGCAAATTCACCCCTCCACTTT. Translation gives CAWSVGLLVANSPLHF.

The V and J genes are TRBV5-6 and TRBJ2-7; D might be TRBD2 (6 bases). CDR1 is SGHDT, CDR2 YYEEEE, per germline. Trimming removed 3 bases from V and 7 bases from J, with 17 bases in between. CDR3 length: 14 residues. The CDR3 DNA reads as TGTGCCAGCAGCTCGGCGGGGCAGATCAGAGAGCAGTACTTC. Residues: CASSSAGQIREQYF.

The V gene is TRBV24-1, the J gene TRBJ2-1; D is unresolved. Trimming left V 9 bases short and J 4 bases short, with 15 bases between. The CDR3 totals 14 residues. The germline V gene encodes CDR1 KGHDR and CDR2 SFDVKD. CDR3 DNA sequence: TGTGCCACCTCTCATACTGGCCGTTACAATGAGCAGTTCTTC. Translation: CATSHTGRYNEQFF.

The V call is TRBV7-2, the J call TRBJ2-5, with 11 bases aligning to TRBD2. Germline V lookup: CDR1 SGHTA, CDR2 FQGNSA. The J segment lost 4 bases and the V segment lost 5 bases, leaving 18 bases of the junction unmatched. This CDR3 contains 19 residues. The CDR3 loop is CASSISLLAGAAWGETQYF. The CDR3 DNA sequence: TGTGCCAGCAGCATCTCCTTACTAGCGGGAGCCGCCTGGGGAGAGACCCAGTACTTC. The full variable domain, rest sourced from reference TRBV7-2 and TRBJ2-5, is GAGVSQSPSNKVTEKGKDVELRCDPISGHTALYWYRQSLGQGLEFLIYFQGNSAPDKSGLPSDRFSAERTGGSVSTLTIQRTQQEDSAVYLCASSISLLAGAAWGETQYFGPGTRLLVL.

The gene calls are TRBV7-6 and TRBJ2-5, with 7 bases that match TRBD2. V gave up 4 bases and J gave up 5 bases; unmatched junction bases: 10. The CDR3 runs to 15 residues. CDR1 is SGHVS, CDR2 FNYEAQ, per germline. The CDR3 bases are TGTGCCAGCAGCTCAGTGATAGGGGAGGGCGAGACCCAGTACTTC. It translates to CASSSVIGEGETQYF. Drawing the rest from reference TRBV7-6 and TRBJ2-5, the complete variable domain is GAGVSQSPRYKVTKRGQDVALRCDPISGHVSLYWYRQALGQGPEFLTYFNYEAQQDKSGLPNDRFSAERPEGSISTLTIQRTEQRDSAMYRCASSSVIGEGETQYFGPGTRLLVL.

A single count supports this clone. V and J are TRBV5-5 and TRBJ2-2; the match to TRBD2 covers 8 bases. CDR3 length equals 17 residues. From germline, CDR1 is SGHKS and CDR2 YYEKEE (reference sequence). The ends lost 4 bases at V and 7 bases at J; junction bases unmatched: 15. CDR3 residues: CASSPDPGRALSGELFF. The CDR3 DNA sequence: TGTGCCAGCAGCCCGGACCCCGGGAGGGCCTTGAGCGGGGAGCTGTTTTTT.

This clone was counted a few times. The CDR3 nucleotides are TGTGCCAGCAGCTTAGAAGGTGCGATGGGATTAGCCATATATTTT. This encodes CASSLEGAMGLAIYF. The chain recombines TRBV7-9 with TRBJ1-3; D unclear. Per germline, CDR1 SEHNR and CDR2 FQNEAQ (reference sequence). There are 15 residues in the CDR3. Trimming removed 1 base at V and 11 bases at J, with 18 bases between.

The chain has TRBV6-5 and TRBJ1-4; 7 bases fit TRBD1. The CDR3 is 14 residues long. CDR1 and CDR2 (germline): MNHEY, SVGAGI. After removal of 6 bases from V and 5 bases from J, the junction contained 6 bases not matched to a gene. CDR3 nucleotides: TGTGCCAGCAGCCTGGGACAGCAGAATGAAAAACTGTTTTTT. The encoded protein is CASSLGQQNEKLFF.

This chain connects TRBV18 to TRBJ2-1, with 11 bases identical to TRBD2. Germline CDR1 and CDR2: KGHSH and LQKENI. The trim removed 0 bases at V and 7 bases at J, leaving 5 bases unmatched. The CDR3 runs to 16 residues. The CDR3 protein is CASSPPSLAGGNEQFF. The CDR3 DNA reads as TGTGCCAGCTCACCACCGTCCCTAGCGGGAGGAAATGAGCAGTTCTTC.

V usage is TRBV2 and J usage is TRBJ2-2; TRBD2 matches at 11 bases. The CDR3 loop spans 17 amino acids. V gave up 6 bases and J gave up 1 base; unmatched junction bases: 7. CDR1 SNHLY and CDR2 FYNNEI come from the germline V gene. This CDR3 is CASSLTSGIVNTGELFF. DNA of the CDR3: TGTGCCAGCAGCCTGACTAGCGGGATAGTGAACACCGGGGAGCTGTTTTTT.

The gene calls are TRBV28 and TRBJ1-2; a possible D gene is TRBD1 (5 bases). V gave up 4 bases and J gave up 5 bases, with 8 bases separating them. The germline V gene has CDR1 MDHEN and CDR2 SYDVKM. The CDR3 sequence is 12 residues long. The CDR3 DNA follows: TGTGCCAGCAGTTCCGCAGGGTATGGCTACACCTTC. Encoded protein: CASSSAGYGYTF.

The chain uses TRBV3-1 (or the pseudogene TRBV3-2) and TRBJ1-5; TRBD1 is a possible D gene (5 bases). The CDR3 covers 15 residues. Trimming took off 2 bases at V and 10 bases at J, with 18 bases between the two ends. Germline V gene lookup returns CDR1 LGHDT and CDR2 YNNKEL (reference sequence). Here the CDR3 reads CASSQSRDVARPQHF. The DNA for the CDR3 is TGTGCCAGCAGCCAAAGCCGGGACGTGGCTCGCCCCCAGCATTTT.

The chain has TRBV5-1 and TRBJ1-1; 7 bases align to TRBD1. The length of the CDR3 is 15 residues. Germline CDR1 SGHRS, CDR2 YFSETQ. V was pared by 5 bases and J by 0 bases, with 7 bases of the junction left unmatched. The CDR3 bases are TGCGCCAGCAGTCCCTTAACAGGGGTGAACACTGAAGCTTTCTTT. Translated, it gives CASSPLTGVNTEAFF.

CDR3 loop: CASSDYSGSFYNEQFF. For the CDR3, the DNA is TGTGCCAGCAGCGATTATAGCGGGAGTTTTTACAATGAGCAGTTCTTC. This sequence joins TRBV11-3 and TRBJ2-1, with TRBD2 identical over 9 bases. The V segment lost 5 bases and the J segment 4 bases; nucleotides outside the gene matches: 9. The CDR3 is 16 residues long. Germline CDR1 reads SGHNT; CDR2 reads YENEEA.

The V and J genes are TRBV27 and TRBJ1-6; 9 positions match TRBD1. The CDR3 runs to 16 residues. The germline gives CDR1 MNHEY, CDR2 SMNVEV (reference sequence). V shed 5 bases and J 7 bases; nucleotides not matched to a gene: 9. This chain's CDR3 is CASSTFSDRGNSPLHF. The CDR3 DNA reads TGTGCCAGCAGTACGTTTTCGGACAGGGGAAATTCACCCCTCCACTTT.

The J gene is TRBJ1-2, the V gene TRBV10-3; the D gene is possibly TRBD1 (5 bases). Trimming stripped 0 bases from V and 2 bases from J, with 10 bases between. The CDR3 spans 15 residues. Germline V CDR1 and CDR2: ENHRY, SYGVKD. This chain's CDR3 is CAISESTGQNYGYTF. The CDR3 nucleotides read TGTGCCATCAGTGAGTCGACGGGGCAGAACTATGGCTACACCTTC.

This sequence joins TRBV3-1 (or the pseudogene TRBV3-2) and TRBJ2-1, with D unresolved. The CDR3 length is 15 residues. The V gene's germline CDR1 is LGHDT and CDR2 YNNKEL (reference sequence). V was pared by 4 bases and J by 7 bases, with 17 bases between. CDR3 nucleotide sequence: TGTGCCAGCAGCCCGGCCGGGTCCCTCGGGAATGAGCAGTTCTTC. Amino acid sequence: CASSPAGSLGNEQFF.